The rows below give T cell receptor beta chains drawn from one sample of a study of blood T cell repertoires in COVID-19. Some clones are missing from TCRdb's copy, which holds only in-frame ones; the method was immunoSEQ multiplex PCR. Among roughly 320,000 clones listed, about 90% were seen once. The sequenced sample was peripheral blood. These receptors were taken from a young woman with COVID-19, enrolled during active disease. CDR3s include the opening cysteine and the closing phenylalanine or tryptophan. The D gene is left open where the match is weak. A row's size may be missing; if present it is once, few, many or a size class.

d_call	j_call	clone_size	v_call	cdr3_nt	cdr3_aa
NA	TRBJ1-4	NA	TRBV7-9	TGTGCCAGCAGCGGAGGTAACCATGAAAAACTGTTTTTT	CASSGGNHEKLFF
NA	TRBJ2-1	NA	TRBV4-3	TGCGCCAGCAGCCAATCTCTGGGAGGAGACTACAATGAGCAGTTCTTC	CASSQSLGGDYNEQFF
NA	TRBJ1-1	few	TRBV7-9	TGTGCCAGCAGCTTAGCAGGTAGAGGGGCTTTCTTT	CASSLAGRGAFF
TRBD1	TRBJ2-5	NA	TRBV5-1	TGCGCCAGCAGCTGGGGACAGGGCTCGGAGACCCAGTACTTC	CASSWGQGSETQYF
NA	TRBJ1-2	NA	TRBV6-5	TGTGCCAGCAGTTACATCTATAACTATGGCTACACCTTC	CASSYIYNYGYTF
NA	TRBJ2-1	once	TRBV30	TGTGCCTTACAGGGTGGTGGCTACAATGAGCAGTTCTTC	CALQGGGYNEQFF
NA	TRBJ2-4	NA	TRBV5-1	TGCGCCAGCAAGGCGGGAGCCAAAAACATTCAGTACTTC	CASKAGAKNIQYF
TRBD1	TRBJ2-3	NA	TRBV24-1	TGTGCCACCAGTGTACAGGGGGCAGATACGCAGTATTTT	CATSVQGADTQYF
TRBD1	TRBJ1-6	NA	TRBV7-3	TGTGCCAGCAGCTCTCAGGGGGCAGGCTATAATTCACCCCTCCACTTT	CASSSQGAGYNSPLHF
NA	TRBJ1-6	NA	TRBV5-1	TGCGCCAGCAGCAGTAAGGACAGACTAACCAAATCACCCCTCCACTTT	CASSSKDRLTKSPLHF
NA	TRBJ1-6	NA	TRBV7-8	TGTGCCAGCAGCTTAGTCACCCAGGGTCTGGCGGAACCCCTCCACTTT	CASSLVTQGLAEPLHF
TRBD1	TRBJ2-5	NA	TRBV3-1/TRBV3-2	TGTGCCAGCAGCCTGACAGGGGTGTCCCAAGAGACCCAGTACTTC	CASSLTGVSQETQYF
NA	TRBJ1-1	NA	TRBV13	TGTGCCAGCAGCTTATGGAGCACTGAAGCTTTCTTT	CASSLWSTEAFF
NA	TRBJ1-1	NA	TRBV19	TGTGCCAGTAGTGATCGACAGGCGCTCGGCGCTGAAGCTTTCTTT	CASSDRQALGAEAFF
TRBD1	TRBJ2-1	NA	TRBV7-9	TGTGCCAGCAGTCATACAGGGGGGTACAATGAGCAGTTCTTC	CASSHTGGYNEQFF
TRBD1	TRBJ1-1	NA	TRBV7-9	TGTGCCAGCAGCTCGACCGGGACAGTCACTGAAGCTTTCTTT	CASSSTGTVTEAFF
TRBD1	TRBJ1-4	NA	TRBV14	TGTGCCAGCAGCCCCTTCAGGACAGGGGGCGAAAAACTGTTTTTT	CASSPFRTGGEKLFF
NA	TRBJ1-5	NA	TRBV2	TGTGCCAGCAGTGAATTCGGGGGCAATCAGCCCCAGCATTTT	CASSEFGGNQPQHF
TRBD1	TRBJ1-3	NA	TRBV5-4	TGTGCCAGCAGCTACCAGGGGGCTGGAAACACCATATATTTT	CASSYQGAGNTIYF
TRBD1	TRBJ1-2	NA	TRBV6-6	TGTGCCAGCAGTTACTCAGGGGGCGGTGGATCTGGCTACACCTTC	CASSYSGGGGSGYTF
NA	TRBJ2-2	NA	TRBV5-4	TGTGCCAGCAGCACGGGGACTTCCAAAAGTACCGGGGAGCTGTTTTTT	CASSTGTSKSTGELFF
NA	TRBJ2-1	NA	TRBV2	TGTGCCAGCACCCAAGGAGGGACCCGGGGGGAGCAGTTCTTC	CASTQGGTRGEQFF
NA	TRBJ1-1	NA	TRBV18	TGTGCCAGCTCACCGACTTTGAACACTGAAGCTTTCTTT	CASSPTLNTEAFF
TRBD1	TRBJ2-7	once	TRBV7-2	TGTGCCAGCAGCTCGGGACAGCAGCTCGAGCAGTACTTC	CASSSGQQLEQYF
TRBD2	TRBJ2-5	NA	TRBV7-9	TGTGCCAGCAGCTCTTCGGGGGGTTGGACCCAGTACTTC	CASSSSGGWTQYF
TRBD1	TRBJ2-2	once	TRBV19	TGTGCCAGTAGTATGGGACAGGCTAACACCGGGGAGCTGTTTTTT	CASSMGQANTGELFF
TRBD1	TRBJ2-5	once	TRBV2	TGTGCCAGCAGAAAGACAGGGGCGGTAGAGACCCAGTACTTC	CASRKTGAVETQYF
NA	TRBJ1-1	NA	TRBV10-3	TGTGCCATCAGTGTTGACAGGATGAACACTGAAGCTTTCTTT	CAISVDRMNTEAFF
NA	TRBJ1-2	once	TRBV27	TGTGCCAGCAGTTTTAGGACGAGGGGGTTGCTCTATGGCTACACCTTC	CASSFRTRGLLYGYTF